This is a list of T cell receptor beta chains from one sample in a study of T cell responses to AZD1222 COVID-19 vaccine. Method: immunoSEQ multiplex PCR; TCRdb's copy keeps in-frame clones and lacks some. Of 150,000 to 200,000 clones in the sample, less than 95% were seen once. The sample was peripheral blood, taken 28 days after the second AZD1222 dose. The receptors originated from an adult who received the AZD1222 COVID-19 vaccine. Each CDR3 is given with its conserved first and last residue. The order of the fields is J gene, D gene, V gene, clone size, CDR3 DNA, CDR3 protein. D genes are given only for firm matches. Clone sizes are given selectively: once, few, many, or a class where the clone is expanded.

j_gene: TRBJ1-2
d_gene: TRBD1
v_gene: TRBV6-5
abundance: NA
CDR3nt: TGTGCCAGCAGTCTGACAGGGGTAGGCTATGGCTACACCTTC
CDR3aa: CASSLTGVGYGYTF

j_gene: TRBJ2-3
d_gene: TRBD1
v_gene: TRBV7-9
abundance: NA
CDR3nt: TGTGCCAGCAGCTTAGTTAAAGGGACAGGGGTGTTGGATACGCAGTATTTT
CDR3aa: CASSLVKGTGVLDTQYF

j_gene: TRBJ2-1
d_gene: NA
v_gene: TRBV5-1
abundance: NA
CDR3nt: TGCGCCAGCAGCTTGGGTGAAGGGGGGGGATATGAGCAGTTCTTC
CDR3aa: CASSLGEGGGYEQFF

j_gene: TRBJ1-2
d_gene: TRBD1
v_gene: TRBV5-1
abundance: NA
CDR3nt: TGCGCCAGCAGCCCCGGGACAGACTTCTATGGCTACACCTTC
CDR3aa: CASSPGTDFYGYTF

j_gene: TRBJ1-6
d_gene: NA
v_gene: TRBV1
abundance: NA
CDR3nt: TGCACCAGCAGCCCCTTCCGGGACAGATATAATTCACCCCTCCACTTT
CDR3aa: CTSSPFRDRYNSPLHF

j_gene: TRBJ2-3
d_gene: NA
v_gene: TRBV11-2
abundance: NA
CDR3nt: TGTGCCAGCAGCTTAGGTAGCGGCACAGATACGCAGTATTTT
CDR3aa: CASSLGSGTDTQYF

j_gene: TRBJ2-2
d_gene: NA
v_gene: TRBV12-3/TRBV12-4
abundance: once
CDR3nt: TGTGCCAGCAGTCCATTCGACGCCGGGGAGCTGTTTTTT
CDR3aa: CASSPFDAGELFF

j_gene: TRBJ2-7
d_gene: TRBD2
v_gene: TRBV6-5
abundance: NA
CDR3nt: TGTGCCAGCAGAGCAGCGACTAGCGGGACTTACGAGCAGTACTTC
CDR3aa: CASRAATSGTYEQYF

j_gene: TRBJ1-2
d_gene: TRBD1
v_gene: TRBV7-2
abundance: NA
CDR3nt: TGTGCCAGCAGCGCCGGGACAGGCGGTATTTATGGCTACACCTTC
CDR3aa: CASSAGTGGIYGYTF

j_gene: TRBJ2-1
d_gene: TRBD2
v_gene: TRBV11-2
abundance: NA
CDR3nt: TGTGCCAGCAGCCGCAGCGGGAGGGGGTGGAATGAGCAGTTCTTC
CDR3aa: CASSRSGRGWNEQFF

j_gene: TRBJ1-5
d_gene: TRBD1
v_gene: TRBV2
abundance: once
CDR3nt: TGTGCCAGCAGTGCACAGGGGCAAAATCAGCCCCAGCATTTT
CDR3aa: CASSAQGQNQPQHF

j_gene: TRBJ2-7
d_gene: TRBD2
v_gene: TRBV2
abundance: NA
CDR3nt: TGTGCCAGCCACAGAGGGGCTAGCGGGGCCGAGCAGTACTTC
CDR3aa: CASHRGASGAEQYF

j_gene: TRBJ1-2
d_gene: NA
v_gene: TRBV24-1
abundance: NA
CDR3nt: TGTGCCACCAGTGATTATGGGATCTATGGCTACACCTTC
CDR3aa: CATSDYGIYGYTF

j_gene: TRBJ2-7
d_gene: NA
v_gene: TRBV3-1/TRBV3-2
abundance: NA
CDR3nt: TGTGCCAGCAGCCATCAGGGGTACGAGCAGTACTTC
CDR3aa: CASSHQGYEQYF

j_gene: TRBJ2-1
d_gene: NA
v_gene: TRBV25-1
abundance: NA
CDR3nt: TGTGCCAGCAGTGAATCCGCCTTCAATGAGCAGTTCTTC
CDR3aa: CASSESAFNEQFF

j_gene: TRBJ2-5
d_gene: TRBD2
v_gene: TRBV5-1
abundance: NA
CDR3nt: TGCGCCAGCAGCTTGGTAGGGGAGGGAGAGACCCAGTACTTC
CDR3aa: CASSLVGEGETQYF

j_gene: TRBJ2-3
d_gene: TRBD2
v_gene: TRBV25-1
abundance: NA
CDR3nt: TGTGCCAGCAGCCGCGGGGGTAGCACAGATACGCAGTATTTT
CDR3aa: CASSRGGSTDTQYF

j_gene: TRBJ1-1
d_gene: TRBD1
v_gene: TRBV5-6
abundance: NA
CDR3nt: TGTGCCAGCAGCTTTCGGACAGGTCAGGTCAGGCACACTGAAGCTTTCTTT
CDR3aa: CASSFRTGQVRHTEAFF

j_gene: TRBJ1-1
d_gene: NA
v_gene: TRBV6-5
abundance: NA
CDR3nt: TGTGCCAGCAGTTACTCGAACATCCTGAACACTGAAGCTTTCTTT
CDR3aa: CASSYSNILNTEAFF

j_gene: TRBJ1-5
d_gene: NA
v_gene: TRBV24-1
abundance: NA
CDR3nt: TGTGCCACCAGTGATAAGACAGGCGGCCAGCCCCAGCATTTT
CDR3aa: CATSDKTGGQPQHF

j_gene: TRBJ1-4
d_gene: NA
v_gene: TRBV28
abundance: NA
CDR3nt: TGTGCCAGCAGTACCCCAGGGGTTTCGGATGAAAAACTGTTTTTT
CDR3aa: CASSTPGVSDEKLFF